Below are 3 T cell receptor beta chains sequenced from a single sample in a study of Ad26.COV2.S vaccination and SARS-CoV-2 variants. Sample treatment: some 19 received Ad26.COV2.S at low or high dose, single or two shots; about 5 received placebo; per-sample allocation not given. Sampling happened 63 days after the first vaccine or placebo injection. The assay was immunoSEQ multiplex PCR, and TCRdb's table has in-frame clones only and misses some. The repertoire has about half a million clones, 70% to 90% of them found once; the top ten carry about 1.5%. The source material was peripheral blood, sampled in a trial of Ad26.COV2.S vaccine versus placebo. The origin of the receptors is a person aged 18-60 years who received the Ad26.COV2.S COVID-19 vaccine or a placebo.

The chain recombines TRBV6-1 with TRBJ2-7; 8 positions agree with TRBD1. The CDR3 extends over 15 amino acids. Germline V gene lookup returns CDR1 MNHNS and CDR2 SASEGT. V trimming: 1 base; J trimming: 4 bases; junction bases outside the gene matches: 6. CDR3 sequence reads: CASSEVAGGRYEQYF. Written as DNA, the CDR3 is TGTGCCAGCAGTGAAGTCGCAGGGGGCAGGTACGAGCAGTACTTC.

In regard to this clone: Other DNA sequences in the sample encode the same CDR3. This sequence joins TRBV6-5 and TRBJ1-2; no definite D call. The CDR3 is 14 residues long. V lost 0 bases and J lost 2, with 7 bases in between. The germline V gene encodes CDR1 MNHEY and CDR2 SVGAGI. Written as DNA, the CDR3 is TGTGCCAGCAGTTACTCTTACCGAAACTATGGCTACACCTTC. It encodes CASSYSYRNYGYTF.

The chain recombines TRBV19 with TRBJ2-7, with TRBD1 identical over 8 bases. The germline V gene encodes CDR1 LNHDA and CDR2 SQIVND (reference sequence). J lost 6 bases, V lost 6 bases, and 13 bases had no gene match. This CDR3 region has 15 residues. The CDR3 DNA is TGTGCCAGTAGGTTGCCCGGGACAGGCCCCTCCGAGCAGTACTTC. Encoded protein: CASRLPGTGPSEQYF.